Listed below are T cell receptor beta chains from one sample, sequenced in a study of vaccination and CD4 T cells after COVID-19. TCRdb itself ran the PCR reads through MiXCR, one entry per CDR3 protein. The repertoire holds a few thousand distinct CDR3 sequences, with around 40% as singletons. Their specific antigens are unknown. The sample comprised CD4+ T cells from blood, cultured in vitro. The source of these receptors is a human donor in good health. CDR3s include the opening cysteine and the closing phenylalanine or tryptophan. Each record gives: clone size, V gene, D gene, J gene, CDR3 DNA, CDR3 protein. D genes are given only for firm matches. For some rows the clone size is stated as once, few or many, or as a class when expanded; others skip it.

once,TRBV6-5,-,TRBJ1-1,TGTGCCAGCAGTTACTACGGGGAAGCGAACACTGAAGCTTTCTTT,CASSYYGEANTEAFF
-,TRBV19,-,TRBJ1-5,TGTGCCAGTAGTTACAGGGCCGATCAGCCCCAGCATTTT,CASSYRADQPQHF
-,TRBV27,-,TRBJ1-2,TGTGCCAGCAGTTTTTCGAGGGGTAGCTATGGCTACACCTTC,CASSFSRGSYGYTF
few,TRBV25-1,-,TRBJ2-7,TGTGCCAGCTCCCCAACCGGGGTACAGATAGGCGAGCAGTACTTC,CASSPTGVQIGEQYF
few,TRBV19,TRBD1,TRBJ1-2,TGTGCCAGTAGTACAGGGGGCGCGGAGACGTCTGGCTACACCTTC,CASSTGGAETSGYTF
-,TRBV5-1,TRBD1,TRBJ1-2,TGCGCCAGCAGCCCAGGGACAGACATCTATGGCTACACCTTC,CASSPGTDIYGYTF
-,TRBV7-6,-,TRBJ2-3,TGTGCCAGCAGCCGGACAGGCACAGATACGCAGTATTTT,CASSRTGTDTQYF
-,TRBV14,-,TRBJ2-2,TGTGCCAGCAGCCAAGAACTTACCGGGGAGCTGTTTTTT,CASSQELTGELFF
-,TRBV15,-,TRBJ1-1,TGTGCCACCAGCAGAGCTGGGGGCGCCTCTGAAGCTTTCTTT,CATSRAGGASEAFF
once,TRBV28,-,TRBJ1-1,TGTGCCAGCAGTTTTGGGGGGAGGGTGAACACTGAAGCTTTCTTT,CASSFGGRVNTEAFF
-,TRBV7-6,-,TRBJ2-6,TGTGCCAGCAGCTTACGGGGGGCGGTAGGGGCCAACGTCCTGACTTTC,CASSLRGAVGANVLTF
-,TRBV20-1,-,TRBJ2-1,TGCAGTGCTAGAGATGGGGGGAACTACAATGAGCAGTTCTTC,CSARDGGNYNEQFF
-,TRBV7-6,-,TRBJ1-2,TGTGCCAGCAGCCCTGGGGAGTGGCCGGGGGGCTATGGCAACACCTTC,CASSPGEWPGGYGNTF
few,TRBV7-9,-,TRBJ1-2,TGTGCCAGCAGCTTAGGCCCCACCGACAGGTCGCTGGGCTACACCTTC,CASSLGPTDRSLGYTF
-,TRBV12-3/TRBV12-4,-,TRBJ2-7,TGTGCCAGCAGTTCCGACGGGACTTTCTACGAGCAGTACTTC,CASSSDGTFYEQYF
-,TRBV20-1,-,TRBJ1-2,TGCAGTGCTAGAGGGGGTAACTATGGCTACACCTTC,CSARGGNYGYTF